This T cell receptor beta chain stems from a study of cytomegalovirus exposure and HLA in healthy donors. General study points: Across donors, most TCRs were seen rarely, yet some public ones were widespread. Later examination showed HLA-associated TCR beta chains had greater clonal expansion than equally common others.

With 60 Vbeta and 13 Jbeta primers, the PCR was carried out. Assay: immunoSEQ multiplex PCR; the TCRdb copy retains only in-frame clones and omits some. The data contain about 25,000 clones, about 70% of them singletons. Comments on this clone: Its antigen is currently unknown.

V was pared by 3 bases and J by 10 bases, with 13 bases between. Germline V gene data show CDR1 as SGHVS and CDR2 as FNYEAQ. This CDR3 spans 14 amino acids. The receptor was isolated from a woman between 45 and 60 years old in good health and CMV-seronegative. Sequencing used PBMCs. The chain joins TRBV7-6 to TRBJ1-6, with D unresolved. CDR3 in DNA: TGTGCCAGCAGCTTGACGGAGGGAGGGTCACCCCTCCACTTT. This sequence encodes CASSLTEGGSPLHF. The full variable domain, rest sourced from reference TRBV7-6 and TRBJ1-6, is GAGVSQSPRYKVTKRGQDVALRCDPISGHVSLYWYRQALGQGPEFLTYFNYEAQQDKSGLPNDRFSAERPEGSISTLTIQRTEQRDSAMYRCASSLTEGGSPLHFGNGTRLTVT.